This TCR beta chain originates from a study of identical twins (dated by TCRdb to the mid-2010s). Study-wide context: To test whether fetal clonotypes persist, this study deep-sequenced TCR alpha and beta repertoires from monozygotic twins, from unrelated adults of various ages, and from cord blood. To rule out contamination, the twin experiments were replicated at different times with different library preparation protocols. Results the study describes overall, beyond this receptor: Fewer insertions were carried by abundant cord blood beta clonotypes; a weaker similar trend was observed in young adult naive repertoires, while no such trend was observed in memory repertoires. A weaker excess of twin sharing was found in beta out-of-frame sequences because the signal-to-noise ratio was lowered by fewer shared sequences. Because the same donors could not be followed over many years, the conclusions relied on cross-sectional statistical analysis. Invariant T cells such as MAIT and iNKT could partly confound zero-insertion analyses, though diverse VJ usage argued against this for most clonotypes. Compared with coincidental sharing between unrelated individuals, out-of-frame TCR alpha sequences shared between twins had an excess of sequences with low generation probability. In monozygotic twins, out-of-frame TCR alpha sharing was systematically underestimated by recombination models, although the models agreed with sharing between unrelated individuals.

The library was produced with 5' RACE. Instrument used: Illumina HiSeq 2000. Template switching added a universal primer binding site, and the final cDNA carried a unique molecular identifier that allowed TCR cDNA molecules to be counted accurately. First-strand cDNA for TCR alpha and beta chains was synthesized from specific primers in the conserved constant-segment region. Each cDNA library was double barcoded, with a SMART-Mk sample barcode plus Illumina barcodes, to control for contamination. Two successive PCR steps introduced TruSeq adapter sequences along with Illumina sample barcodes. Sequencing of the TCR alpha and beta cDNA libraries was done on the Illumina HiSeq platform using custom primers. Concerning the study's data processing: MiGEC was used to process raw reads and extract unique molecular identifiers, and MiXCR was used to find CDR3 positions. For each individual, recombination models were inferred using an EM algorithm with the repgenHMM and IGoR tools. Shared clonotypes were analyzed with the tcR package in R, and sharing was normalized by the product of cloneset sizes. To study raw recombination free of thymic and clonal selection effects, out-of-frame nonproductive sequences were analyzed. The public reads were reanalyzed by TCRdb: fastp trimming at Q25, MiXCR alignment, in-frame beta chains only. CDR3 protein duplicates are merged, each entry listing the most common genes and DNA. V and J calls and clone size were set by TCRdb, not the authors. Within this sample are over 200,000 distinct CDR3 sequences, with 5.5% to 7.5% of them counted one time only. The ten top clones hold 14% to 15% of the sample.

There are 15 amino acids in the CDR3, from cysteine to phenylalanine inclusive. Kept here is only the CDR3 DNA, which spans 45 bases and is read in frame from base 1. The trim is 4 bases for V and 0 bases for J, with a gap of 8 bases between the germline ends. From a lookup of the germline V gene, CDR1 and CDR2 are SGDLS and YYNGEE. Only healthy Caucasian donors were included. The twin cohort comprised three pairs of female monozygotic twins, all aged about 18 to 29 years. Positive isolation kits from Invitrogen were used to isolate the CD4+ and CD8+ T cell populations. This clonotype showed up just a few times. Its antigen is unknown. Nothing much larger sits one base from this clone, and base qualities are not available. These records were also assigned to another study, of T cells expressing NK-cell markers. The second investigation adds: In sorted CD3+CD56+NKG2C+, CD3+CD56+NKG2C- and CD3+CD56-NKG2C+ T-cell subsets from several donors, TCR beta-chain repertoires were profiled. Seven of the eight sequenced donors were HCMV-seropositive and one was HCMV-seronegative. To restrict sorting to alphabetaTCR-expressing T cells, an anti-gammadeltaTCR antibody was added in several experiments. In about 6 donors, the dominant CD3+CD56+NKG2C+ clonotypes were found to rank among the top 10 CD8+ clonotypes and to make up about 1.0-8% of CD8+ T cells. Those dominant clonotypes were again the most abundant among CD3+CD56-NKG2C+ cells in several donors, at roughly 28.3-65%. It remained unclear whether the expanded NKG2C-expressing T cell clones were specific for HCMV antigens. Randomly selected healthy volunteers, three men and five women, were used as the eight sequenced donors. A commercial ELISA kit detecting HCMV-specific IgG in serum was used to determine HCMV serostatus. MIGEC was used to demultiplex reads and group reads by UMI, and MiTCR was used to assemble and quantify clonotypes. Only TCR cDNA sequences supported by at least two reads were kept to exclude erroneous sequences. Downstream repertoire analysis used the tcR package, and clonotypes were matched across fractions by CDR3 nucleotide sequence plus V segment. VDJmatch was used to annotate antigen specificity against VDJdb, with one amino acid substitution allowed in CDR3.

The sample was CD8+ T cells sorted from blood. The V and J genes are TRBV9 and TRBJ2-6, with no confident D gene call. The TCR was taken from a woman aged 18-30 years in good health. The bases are TGTGCCAGCAGCTCACCGATCTCTGGGGCCAACGTCCTGACTTTC. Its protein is CASSSPISGANVLTF.